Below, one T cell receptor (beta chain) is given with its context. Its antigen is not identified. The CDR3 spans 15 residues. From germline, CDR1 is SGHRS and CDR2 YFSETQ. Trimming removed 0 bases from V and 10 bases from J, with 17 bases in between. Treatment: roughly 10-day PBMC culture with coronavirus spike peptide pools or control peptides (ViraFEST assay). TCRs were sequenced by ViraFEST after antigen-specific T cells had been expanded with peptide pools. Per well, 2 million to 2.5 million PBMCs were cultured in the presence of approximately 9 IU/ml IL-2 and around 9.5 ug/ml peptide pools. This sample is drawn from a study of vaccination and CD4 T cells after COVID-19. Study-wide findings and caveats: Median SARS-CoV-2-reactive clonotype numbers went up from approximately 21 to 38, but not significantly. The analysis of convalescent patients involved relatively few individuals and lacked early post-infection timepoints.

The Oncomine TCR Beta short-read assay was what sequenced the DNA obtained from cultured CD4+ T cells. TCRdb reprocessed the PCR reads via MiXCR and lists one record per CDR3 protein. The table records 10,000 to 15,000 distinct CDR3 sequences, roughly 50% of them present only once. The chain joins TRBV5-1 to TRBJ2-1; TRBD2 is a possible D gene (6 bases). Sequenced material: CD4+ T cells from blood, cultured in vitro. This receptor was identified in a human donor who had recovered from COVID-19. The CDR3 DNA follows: TGCGCCAGCAGCTTGGTGGGCGGGGTCGGCGCGGAGCAGTTCTTC. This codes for CASSLVGGVGAEQFF.